This T cell receptor (beta chain) was sequenced for a study of blood T cell repertoires in COVID-19. Study background: COVID-19 samples collected from the United States, Italy and Spain covered acute and convalescent phases. The cDNA or gDNA used as material had been derived from T cells, B-cell-depleted T cells, or PBMCs.

In the source study's methods: Reference gene primer amplification gave estimated nucleated cell counts. Assay: immunoSEQ multiplex PCR; the TCRdb copy retains only in-frame clones and omits some. That table is the source of V, J and clone size, and D and trimming were worked out from the DNA. The data show about 58,000 clones, about 88% seen once. The source is a woman aged 70 to 79 with active COVID-19. The sequenced sample consisted of peripheral blood.

In DNA form, the CDR3 reads TGTGCCAGCAGTTACCGGCGGGGGGGCTCCTACAATGAGCAGTTCTTC. This sequence encodes CASSYRRGGSYNEQFF. This sequence joins TRBV6-6 and TRBJ2-1; 9 positions agree with TRBD2. There are 16 residues in the CDR3. Germline-derived CDR1 and CDR2 are MNHNY and SVGAGI (reference sequence). V shed 2 bases, J shed 0 bases, and the junction held 2 bases outside the gene matches.